This T cell receptor beta chain was retrieved from a study of T cells in Graves' hyperthyroidism and ophthalmopathy. Whole-study findings and limits: The model foresaw ophthalmopathy a median around 6.4 months prior to onset. Blood also contained most expanded thyroid clonotypes above 0.001.

With respect to this clonotype: No antigen is known for it.

RNA transcripts served as the template for amplifying TCR beta CDR3 regions. TCR CDR3 regions were first amplified by RT-PCR with HTBI primers. TCRdb fed the multiplex PCR reads into MiXCR, producing one record per CDR3 protein. This table holds hundreds of thousands of distinct CDR3 sequences, about 15% found once. Hyperthyroidism was newly diagnosed in patients aged 18 to 65 (duration under 2 months). Any patient presenting with uncontrolled infection, other autoimmune disease, pregnancy or lactation was left out. CDR3 length: 12 residues. Deletions cut 4 bases from V and 7 bases from J, with 9 bases between. Germline assignment: CDR1 SGDLS and CDR2 YYNGEE.

The source of this sequence is a woman under 40 with Graves' hyperthyroidism that later progressed to Graves' ophthalmopathy. This sequence joins TRBV9 and TRBJ2-1; no reliable D call. The sequencing input was blood. Written as DNA, the CDR3 is TGTGCCAGCAGCCCCGAGGCAAATGAGCAGTTCTTC. Its translation: CASSPEANEQFF. The full variable domain, completed using reference TRBV9 and TRBJ2-1, is DSGVTQTPKHLITATGQRVTLRCSPRSGDLSVYWYQQSLDQGLQFLIQYYNGEERAKGNILERFSAQQFPDLHSELNLSSLELGDSALYFCASSPEANEQFFGPGTRLTVL.